This T cell receptor beta chain was documented in a study of CD8+ T cells in alopecia areata. Reverse transcribed after extraction, RNA yielded cDNA as the sequencing template. Measured with immunoSEQ multiplex PCR; TCRdb has only the in-frame clones, and not every one. This sample has more than 200,000 clones, with about 40% found just once. Study conclusions and caveats: On tofacitinib, scalp and blood still held many of the expanded lesional clones.

V lost 2 bases to trimming and J lost 1 base, with 9 bases between them. Germline CDR1 SGDLS, CDR2 YYNGEE. CDR3 size: 14 residues. There are a few counts of this clone. The antigen is unknown. Treatment in this sample: oral pan-JAK inhibitor, 5-10 mg twice daily. The sequence derives from a human donor with alopecia areata. The chain carries TRBV9 and TRBJ1-1; no firm D call. The material sequenced was CD4+ T cells sorted from blood, taken at roughly week 36, from a patient treated with tofacitinib. The CDR3 bases are TGTGCCAGCAGCGTTCAGATGGGGAACACTGAAGCTTTCTTT. This sequence encodes CASSVQMGNTEAFF.